This TCR beta chain was sequenced during a study of CD8 T cells in Susac syndrome. With random hexamers, 0.5 to 1 ug RNA was reverse transcribed. Using its own MiXCR run on the immunoSEQ multiplex PCR reads, TCRdb lists one record per CDR3 protein. The sample has about 240,000 distinct CDR3 sequences; approximately 95% are singletons. Germline V lookup: CDR1 LGHNA, CDR2 YNFKEQ. Trimming took off 2 bases at V and 1 base at J, with 8 bases between the two ends. The CDR3 sequence is 14 residues long. Material for sequencing was CD4+ T cells from PBMCs. This sequence originates from a human donor with Susac syndrome. The chain uses TRBV4-2 and TRBJ1-1; maybe TRBD1 (6 bases). The CDR3 DNA reads as TGTGCCAGCAGCCAACCAGGGGAGAACACTGAAGCTTTCTTT. It is translated as CASSQPGENTEAFF.